These 19 T cell receptor beta chains originate from one sample sequenced in a study of regulatory T cells in long-lasting Graves disease. Building the TCR beta libraries relied on iRepertoire HTBI primers, and CDR3 regions underwent Arm-PCR. TCRdb independently ran MiXCR on the multiplex PCR reads; one entry per CDR3 protein. The top ten clones hold about 40% of a sample with approximately 690,000 distinct CDR3 sequences, around 30% of them seen once. Time point denoted: persistent/refractory GD, antithyroid drugs over 5 years with positive TRAb. Preparation of the TCR library used RNA extracted from PBMCs. This material consisted of peripheral blood mononuclear cells (PBMCs), taken when the disease was refractory, from a patient treated with antithyroid drugs. These receptors all stem from a female donor with Graves disease.

This clonotype was recorded once. A much more abundant neighbour one base away suggests this may be a read error. The CDR3 spells CASSLRTDTVAFF. Here the CDR3 DNA reads TGTGCCAGCAGTTTAAGGACGGACACTGTAGCTTTCTTT. The chain employs TRBV12-3 or TRBV12-4 and TRBJ1-1, with D possibly being TRBD1 (5 bases). This CDR3 contains 13 residues.

This clonotype has a handful of counts. The chain recombines TRBV6-5 with TRBJ2-7; 8 bases are shared with TRBD2. Germline V gives CDR1 MNHEY, CDR2 SVGAGI. The CDR3 loop spans 15 amino acids. Germline trimming cut 3 bases from V and 2 bases from J; bases unmatched to any gene: 6. The CDR3 sequence is CASSYEGRGAYEQYF. Here the CDR3 DNA reads TGTGCCAGCAGTTATGAAGGGCGGGGGGCCTACGAGCAGTACTTC.

This chain uses TRBV29-1 with TRBJ2-7; possible D gene TRBD2, 5 bases. The V gene lost 3 bases and the J gene lost 1 base, with 10 bases spanning the gap. CDR1 is SQVTM and CDR2 is ANQGSEA in the germline V gene. There are 13 residues in the CDR3. CDR3 loop: CSVDGIGSYEQYF. CDR3 DNA sequence: TGCAGCGTTGACGGGATAGGGTCCTACGAGCAGTACTTC.

The rearrangement joins TRBV3-1 to TRBJ2-5; no clear D gene. The germline V gene encodes CDR1 LGHDT and CDR2 YNNKEL (reference sequence). The V end lost 8 bases, the J end lost 0 bases, and 16 bases lay between the germline ends. The CDR3 is made up of 15 amino acids. DNA for the CDR3: TGTGCCAGCTCGGAGACCCATAACGACCAAGAGACCCAGTACTTC. This sequence encodes CASSETHNDQETQYF.

V usage is TRBV30 and J usage is TRBJ2-4; D is ambiguous. This CDR3 comprises 16 residues. Germline CDR1 GTSNPN, CDR2 SVGIG (reference sequence). V lost 2 bases, J lost 1 base, and 15 bases lay in between. CDR3 bases: TGTGCCTGGAGTCTCGACGGTGGTGGGGCCAAAAACATTCAGTACTTC. It is translated as CAWSLDGGGAKNIQYF.

Here the CDR3 reads CATSGSGRAAGELFF. CDR3 in DNA: TGTGCCACCAGTGGGAGCGGGAGGGCCGCCGGGGAGCTGTTTTTT. This chain connects TRBV24-1 to TRBJ2-2; TRBD2 matches at 10 bases. With V trimmed by 5 bases and J by 6 bases, 5 bases remained unmatched. This CDR3 comprises 15 residues. Germline CDR1 and CDR2: KGHDR and SFDVKD.

The J gene is TRBJ2-2, the V gene TRBV6-1; 7 positions agree with TRBD1. Germline trimming cut 6 bases from V and 5 bases from J; bases unmatched to any gene: 6. Germline V CDR1 and CDR2: MNHNS, SASEGT. The CDR3 covers 14 residues. CDR3 coding DNA: TGTGCCAGCAGGCCAGGGGGAACAACCGGGGAGCTGTTTTTT. It specifies CASRPGGTTGELFF.

The genes are TRBV6-1 and TRBJ2-2; 12 positions match TRBD2. The CDR3 has 16 amino acids. CDR1 is MNHNS, CDR2 SASEGT, per germline. V lost 8 bases, J lost 7 bases, and 11 bases stayed unmatched. The CDR3, as DNA: TGTGCCAGCGATAGGAACCTAGCGGGAGGGATCGGGGAGCTGTTTTTT. This gives the protein CASDRNLAGGIGELFF.

This clonotype has only a few counts. J is TRBJ2-5 and V is TRBV20-1; maybe TRBD2 (5 bases). The CDR3 length is 16 residues. Germline CDR1 and CDR2: DFQATT and SNEGSKA (reference sequence). The ends were cut back, 6 bases at V and 2 bases at J, with 22 bases in the middle. Here the CDR3 DNA reads TGCAGTGCAATCGGAGTAGGCCAGACGGGGCAAGAGACCCAGTACTTC. Translated, it gives CSAIGVGQTGQETQYF.

This chain joins TRBV19 and TRBJ1-6; D call uncertain. This CDR3 region has 14 residues. V was clipped by 4 bases and J by 8 bases, with 12 bases between them. Germline V CDR1 and CDR2: LNHDA, SQIVND (reference sequence). The CDR3 reads CASSKRATDSPLHF. The CDR3 coding sequence is TGTGCCAGTAGTAAGCGGGCAACCGATTCACCCCTCCACTTT.

This clonotype was found many times. The rearrangement uses TRBV12-3 or TRBV12-4 and TRBJ1-1, with 7 bases identical to TRBD1. This CDR3 contains 14 residues. V shed 5 bases, J shed 1 base, and the junction held 4 bases outside the gene matches. DNA for the CDR3: TGTGCCAGCAGTCCCGGGACAGCGAACACTGAAGCTTTCTTT. It translates to CASSPGTANTEAFF.

This clonotype was found a few times. The chain is built from TRBV5-4 and TRBJ1-1; 8 bases align to TRBD1. V shed 3 bases, J shed 2 bases, and the junction held 6 bases outside the gene matches. This CDR3 comprises 15 residues. Germline V lookup: CDR1 SGHNT, CDR2 YYREEE (reference sequence). This CDR3 reads CASSWHGTGNTEAFF. CDR3 in DNA: TGTGCCAGCAGCTGGCATGGGACAGGAAACACTGAAGCTTTCTTT.

This sequence joins TRBV25-1 and TRBJ2-5; D is unresolved. TRBJ2-7 explains the end of the DNA better; the J call may be wrong. CDR3 length: 11 amino acids. Germline-derived CDR1 and CDR2 are MGHDK and SYGVNS. As DNA, the CDR3 is TGTGCCAGCACCTACGGCTACGAGCAGTACTTC. It encodes CASTYGYEQYF.

This clonotype was counted between two and nine times. The V call is TRBV11-1, the J call TRBJ2-4; D gene unclear. This CDR3 spans 16 amino acids. Between the trimmed V and J ends, which lost 4 bases and 0 bases, there was a span of 13 bases. The germline V gene encodes CDR1 SGHAT and CDR2 FQDESV (reference sequence). CDR3 residues: CASSSEQFLAKNIQYF. The DNA for the CDR3 is TGTGCCAGCAGCTCGGAGCAGTTTCTAGCCAAAAACATTCAGTACTTC.

V is TRBV28 and J is TRBJ1-1; a weak D match, TRBD1 (5 bases). The germline CDR1 and CDR2 sequences are MDHEN and SYDVKM. The CDR3 loop spans 15 amino acids. The V end lost 6 bases, the J end lost 1 base, and 15 bases lay between the germline ends. CDR3 sequence (DNA): TGTGCCAGCAGCGTAGAACCAGGGCCGAACACTGAAGCTTTCTTT. Amino acids: CASSVEPGPNTEAFF. The whole variable domain, filled in from reference TRBV28 and TRBJ1-1, reads DVKVTQSSRYLVKRTGEKVFLECVQDMDHENMFWYRQDPGLGLRLIYFSYDVKMKEKGDIPEGYSVSREKKERFSLILESASTNQTSMYLCASSVEPGPNTEAFFGQGTRLTVV.

This clonotype was observed a handful of times. The J gene is TRBJ1-1, the V gene TRBV5-1, with D unresolved. CDR1 is SGHRS, CDR2 YFSETQ, per germline. V lost 0 bases, J lost 1 base, and 10 bases lay in between. The CDR3 runs 15 residues. CDR3 nucleotide sequence: TGCGCCAGCAGCTTGGACCCAGCCCCGAACACTGAAGCTTTCTTT. It is translated as CASSLDPAPNTEAFF.

This clonotype has just a few counts. The rearrangement uses TRBV5-4 and TRBJ1-2, with a tentative D call TRBD1 (5 bases). From germline, CDR1 is SGHNT and CDR2 YYREEE (reference sequence). Trimming removed 2 bases at V and 8 bases at J, with 13 bases between. This CDR3 has 13 residues. The CDR3 sequence: CASSLRTAGGYTF. In DNA, the CDR3 is TGTGCCAGCAGCTTAAGGACGGCAGGGGGCTACACCTTC.

The V gene is TRBV3-1, the J gene TRBJ2-7; D is ambiguous. This CDR3 contains 15 residues. Per germline, CDR1 LGHDT and CDR2 YNNKEL (reference sequence). V lost 2 bases and J lost 3, with 14 bases in between. CDR3 coding DNA: TGTGCCAGCAGCCAAACGGCAGTGCTGGGCTACGAGCAGTACTTC. Translated: CASSQTAVLGYEQYF.

In the case of this clonotype: The CDR3 ends on some other residue instead of the conserved phenylalanine or tryptophan, so this is likely a read error. It is unclear where the CDR3 begins or ends on the DNA, so no DNA is shown, and the CDR3 is as TCRdb lists it. The rearrangement links TRBV28 to TRBJ1-1; the table names TRBD1, a call not compared with the DNA. Germline V gene data show CDR1 as MDHEN and CDR2 as SYDVKM. The CDR3 length is 9 residues, termini included. CDR3 amino acids: CASPSGTGS.